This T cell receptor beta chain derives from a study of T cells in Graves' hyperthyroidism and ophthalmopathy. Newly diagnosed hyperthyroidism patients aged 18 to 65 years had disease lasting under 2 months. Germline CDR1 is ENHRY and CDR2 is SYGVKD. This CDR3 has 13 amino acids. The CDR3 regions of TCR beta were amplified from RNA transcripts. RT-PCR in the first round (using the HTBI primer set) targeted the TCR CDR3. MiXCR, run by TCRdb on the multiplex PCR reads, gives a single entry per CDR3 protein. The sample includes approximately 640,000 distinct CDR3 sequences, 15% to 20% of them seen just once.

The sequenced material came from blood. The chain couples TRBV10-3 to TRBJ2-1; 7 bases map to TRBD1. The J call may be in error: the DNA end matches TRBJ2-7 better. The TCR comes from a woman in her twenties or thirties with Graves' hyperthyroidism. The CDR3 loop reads CAISPGTDNEQYF. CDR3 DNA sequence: TGTGCCATCAGCCCCGGGACAGACAATGAGCAGTACTTC.